The clone carrying this TCR beta chain has only a few counts. Trimming cost V 5 bases and J 7 bases, with 15 bases left between them. Germline CDR1 reads MGHDK; CDR2 reads SYGVNS. The CDR3 has 13 residues. This specimen belongs to a study of blood T cells in healthy people across ages. In each sample, at least 6 million PBMCs were isolated. For the second PCR, which ran for about 7 to 12 cycles, a sample-barcoded 5' primer and a J-beta primer mix were used. TCRdb independently ran MiXCR on the 5' RACE reads; one entry per CDR3 protein. The sample consists of roughly 700,000 distinct CDR3 sequences, roughly 25% of them appearing once. The same specimen was also included in a second study, on T cells of mothers and their children. That paper notes: Related mother-child pairs shared slightly more overlap than unrelated pairs, but the difference was non-significant.

This clonotype was sampled from a boy between 10 and 17 years old in good health. The material sequenced was blood. The chain couples TRBV25-1 to TRBJ2-7; a weak D match, TRBD1 (5 bases). CDR3 in amino acids: CASSMTESKEQYF. For the CDR3, the DNA is TGTGCCAGCAGTATGACAGAATCGAAGGAGCAGTACTTC.